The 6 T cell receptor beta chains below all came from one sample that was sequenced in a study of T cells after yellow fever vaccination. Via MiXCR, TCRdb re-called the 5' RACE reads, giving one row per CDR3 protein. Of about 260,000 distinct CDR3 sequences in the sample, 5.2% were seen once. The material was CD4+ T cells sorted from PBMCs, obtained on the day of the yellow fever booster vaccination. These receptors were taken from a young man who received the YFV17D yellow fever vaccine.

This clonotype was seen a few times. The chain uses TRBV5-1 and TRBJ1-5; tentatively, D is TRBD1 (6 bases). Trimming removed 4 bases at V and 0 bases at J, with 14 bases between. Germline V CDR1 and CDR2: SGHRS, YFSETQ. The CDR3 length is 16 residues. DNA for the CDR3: TGCGCCAGCAGCCCCGAGGGGGGGAATAGCAATCAGCCCCAGCATTTT. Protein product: CASSPEGGNSNQPQHF.

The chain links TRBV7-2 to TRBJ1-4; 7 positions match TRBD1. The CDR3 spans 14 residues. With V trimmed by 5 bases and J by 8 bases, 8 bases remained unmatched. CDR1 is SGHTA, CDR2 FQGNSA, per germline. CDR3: CASSPYRGGEKLFF. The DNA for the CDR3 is TGTGCCAGCAGCCCTTACAGGGGAGGGGAAAAACTGTTTTTT.

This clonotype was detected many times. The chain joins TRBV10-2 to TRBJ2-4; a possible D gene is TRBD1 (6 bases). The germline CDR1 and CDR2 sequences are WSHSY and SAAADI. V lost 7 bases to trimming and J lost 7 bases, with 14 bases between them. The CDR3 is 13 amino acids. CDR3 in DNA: TGCGCCAGCAAAACCGGACAGAGCAACATTCAGTACTTC. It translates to CASKTGQSNIQYF.

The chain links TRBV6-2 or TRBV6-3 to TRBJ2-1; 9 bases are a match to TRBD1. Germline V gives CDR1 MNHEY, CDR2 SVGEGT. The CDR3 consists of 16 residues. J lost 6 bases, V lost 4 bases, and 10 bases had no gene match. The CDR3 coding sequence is TGTGCCAGCAGTTTCTCCGTCGGACAGGGGTTCAATGAGCAGTTCTTC. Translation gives CASSFSVGQGFNEQFF.

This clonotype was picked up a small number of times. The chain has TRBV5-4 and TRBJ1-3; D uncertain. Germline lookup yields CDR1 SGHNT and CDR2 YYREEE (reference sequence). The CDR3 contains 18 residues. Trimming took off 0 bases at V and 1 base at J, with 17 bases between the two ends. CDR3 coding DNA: TGTGCCAGCAGCTTGGATGTTGGCGGGTCAATATCTGGAAACACCATATATTTT. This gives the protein CASSLDVGGSISGNTIYF.

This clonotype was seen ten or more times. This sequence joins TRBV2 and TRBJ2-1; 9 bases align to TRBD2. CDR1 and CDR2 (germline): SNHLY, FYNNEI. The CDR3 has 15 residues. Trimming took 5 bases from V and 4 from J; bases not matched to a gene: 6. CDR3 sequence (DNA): TGTGCCAGCAGTCCCGGGACTAGCCGTTACAATGAGCAGTTCTTC. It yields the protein CASSPGTSRYNEQFF.